This TCR beta chain was documented in a study of cytomegalovirus exposure and HLA in healthy donors. A remark on this clone: The antigen is unknown.

The CDR3 runs to 15 residues. The germline V and J ends were trimmed by 1 base and 2 bases, with 9 bases remaining between them. Germline V gene lookup returns CDR1 MNHEY and CDR2 SVGAGI. Primers included in the PCR were 60 Vbeta and 13 Jbeta primers. TCRdb keeps only in-frame clones here, not all; method: immunoSEQ multiplex PCR. This sample has 150,000 to 180,000 clones, with around 79% found just once. Study-wide results and limits: Among donors in an Asian-associated ancestry cluster, a later analysis reportedly found fewer N-insertions than the roughly 670-donor mean.

This TCR came from a man aged 18-30 years in good health and CMV-seronegative. Sequencing used PBMCs. The rearrangement uses TRBV6-5 and TRBJ1-3, with D perhaps matching TRBD1 (6 bases). The CDR3 DNA sequence: TGTGCCAGCAGTTACTGGGGACAAGCTGGAAACACCATATATTTT. Translating it yields CASSYWGQAGNTIYF.